The rows below give T cell receptor beta chains drawn from one sample of a study of cytomegalovirus exposure and HLA in healthy donors. The assay was immunoSEQ multiplex PCR, and TCRdb's table has in-frame clones only and misses some. The sample lists some 170,000 clones, 70% to 90% seen once, with 2% to 2.5% in the top ten. Specimen: PBMCs. Receptor source: a young man in good health and CMV-seropositive. The CDR3 runs from the conserved cysteine through the conserved F or W. D genes are given only for firm matches. A clone size is listed for some rows: how often the clone was seen (once, few, many), or a class if it is expanded.

D: -
size: -
V: TRBV5-1
J: TRBJ1-1
CDR3: CASSRGSQGVRAFF
DNA: TGCGCCAGCAGCCGAGGTAGTCAAGGGGTCCGCGCTTTCTTT

D: TRBD1
size: -
V: TRBV4-1
J: TRBJ2-1
CDR3: CASSQGNRGNEQFF
DNA: TGCGCCAGCAGCCAAGGAAACAGGGGTAATGAGCAGTTCTTC

D: TRBD1
size: -
V: TRBV4-1
J: TRBJ2-3
CDR3: CASSVQTGSTDTQYF
DNA: TGCGCCAGCAGCGTACAGACAGGGAGCACAGATACGCAGTATTTT

D: TRBD2
size: -
V: TRBV20-1
J: TRBJ2-7
CDR3: CSAGGVFEQYF
DNA: TGCAGTGCTGGGGGGGTTTTCGAGCAGTACTTC

D: TRBD2
size: -
V: TRBV5-4
J: TRBJ2-5
CDR3: CASSSGLAGETQYF
DNA: TGTGCCAGCAGCTCGGGACTAGCGGGGGAGACCCAGTACTTC

D: TRBD2
size: -
V: TRBV5-4
J: TRBJ2-2
CDR3: CASSLTSGGTNTGELFF
DNA: TGTGCCAGCAGCCTGACTAGCGGGGGGACTAACACCGGGGAGCTGTTTTTT

D: -
size: -
V: TRBV5-5
J: TRBJ1-4
CDR3: CASSLVGGEKLFF
DNA: TGTGCCAGCAGCTTGGTAGGGGGTGAAAAACTGTTTTTT

D: -
size: -
V: TRBV7-8
J: TRBJ2-1
CDR3: CASSFFTVSPFGEQFF
DNA: TGTGCCAGCAGCTTTTTCACAGTCAGTCCCTTCGGTGAGCAGTTCTTC

D: -
size: -
V: TRBV25-1
J: TRBJ1-2
CDR3: CASSDFLGGPNYGYTF
DNA: TGTGCCAGCAGTGATTTCCTCGGGGGGCCGAACTATGGCTACACCTTC

D: TRBD1
size: -
V: TRBV6-5
J: TRBJ2-7
CDR3: CASSFDRGHEQYF
DNA: TGTGCCAGCAGCTTCGACAGGGGCCACGAGCAGTACTTC

D: TRBD1
size: -
V: TRBV5-4
J: TRBJ1-2
CDR3: CASSFPGDRESHGYTF
DNA: TGTGCCAGCAGCTTCCCCGGGGACAGGGAATCTCATGGCTACACCTTC

D: -
size: -
V: TRBV5-5
J: TRBJ1-2
CDR3: CASSLAAGNGYTF
DNA: TGTGCCAGCAGCTTGGCGGCAGGGAATGGCTACACCTTC

D: TRBD1
size: -
V: TRBV4-3
J: TRBJ2-1
CDR3: CASSHGGGTGRPNEQFF
DNA: TGCGCCAGCAGCCATGGGGGCGGGACAGGGCGCCCCAATGAGCAGTTCTTC

D: TRBD1
size: -
V: TRBV18
J: TRBJ1-5
CDR3: CASSLRQGAQTNQPQHF
DNA: TGTGCCAGCTCACTAAGGCAGGGGGCCCAGACTAATCAGCCCCAGCATTTT

D: -
size: -
V: TRBV29-1
J: TRBJ2-7
CDR3: CSVAAKTYEQYF
DNA: TGCAGCGTCGCCGCGAAAACCTACGAGCAGTACTTC

D: -
size: -
V: TRBV19
J: TRBJ1-5
CDR3: CASSIAGASNQPQHF
DNA: TGTGCCAGTAGTATAGCAGGGGCAAGCAATCAGCCCCAGCATTTT

D: TRBD1
size: once
V: TRBV6-5
J: TRBJ2-4
CDR3: CASSSQTGSGDIQYF
DNA: TGTGCCAGCAGTTCCCAGACAGGGTCGGGTGACATTCAGTACTTC

D: TRBD2
size: once
V: TRBV27
J: TRBJ2-5
CDR3: CASSSGLAGDHETQYF
DNA: TGTGCCAGCAGTTCGGGACTAGCGGGGGACCACGAGACCCAGTACTTC

D: -
size: -
V: TRBV30
J: TRBJ1-1
CDR3: CALGDDGIEAFF
DNA: TGTGCCTTGGGTGATGACGGGATTGAAGCTTTCTTT

D: -
size: -
V: TRBV5-4
J: TRBJ1-1
CDR3: CASSSGLTIASGNTEAFF
DNA: TGTGCCAGCAGCTCGGGACTCACGATCGCCTCGGGGAACACTGAAGCTTTCTTT

D: TRBD1
size: -
V: TRBV7-2
J: TRBJ1-4
CDR3: CASSRQTGPNEKLFF
DNA: TGTGCCAGCAGCCGGCAGACAGGGCCCAATGAAAAACTGTTTTTT

D: -
size: -
V: TRBV10-3
J: TRBJ2-7
CDR3: CAISEWEPYEQYF
DNA: TGTGCCATCAGTGAATGGGAGCCCTACGAGCAGTACTTC